This TCR beta chain was identified during a study of T cells in Graves' hyperthyroidism and ophthalmopathy. V shed 6 bases and J shed 4 bases, with 13 bases lying between them. Germline lookup yields CDR1 MNHEY and CDR2 SMNVEV (reference sequence). This CDR3 is built from 14 residues. PBMCs were derived from roughly 10 ml fresh peripheral blood. This clonotype was seen ten or more times. Amplification of TCR beta CDR3 regions was performed using RNA transcripts as template. TCR CDR3 underwent first-round RT-PCR with the HTBI primer set. Each CDR3 protein is one row after TCRdb ran MiXCR on the multiplex PCR reads. The table has around 300,000 distinct CDR3 sequences, about 20% seen once.

The sequence was collected from a young man with Graves' ophthalmopathy. The specimen sequenced was blood. The chain recombines TRBV27 with TRBJ2-1; the D gene could be TRBD1 or TRBD2 (6 bases each). CDR3 region: CASSLRGGYNEQFF. CDR3 DNA sequence: TGTGCCAGCAGCTTACGAGGGGGGTACAATGAGCAGTTCTTC.